The sequence of this T cell receptor (beta chain) was determined in a study of blood T cell repertoires in COVID-19. Libraries were prepared by immunoSEQ multiplex PCR; TCRdb keeps only in-frame clonotypes and omits some of them. The sample comprises some 200,000 clones, 87% of which are singletons, and under 15% rests with the top ten. Looked up from germline, CDR1 is SNHLY and CDR2 is FYNNEI. This CDR3 comprises 15 residues. Trimming removed 3 bases from V and 6 bases from J; junction bases left unmatched: 6. Sequences were obtained from peripheral blood. This clonotype originated in a woman between 65 and 79 years old with COVID-19, enrolled during active disease. The rearrangement uses TRBV2 and TRBJ1-5, with 9 nucleotides matching TRBD1. This chain's CDR3 is CASSDTGGGIQPQHF. The CDR3 DNA reads as TGTGCCAGCAGTGACACAGGGGGCGGAATTCAGCCCCAGCATTTT.